This TCR beta chain comes out of a study of blood T cell repertoires in COVID-19. In the study overall: Samples of COVID-19 (acute and convalescent) were obtained from the United States, Italy and Spain.

Germline V gives CDR1 MGHRA, CDR2 YSYEKL. The CDR3 length is 13 residues. V gave up 2 bases and J gave up 12 bases; unmatched junction bases: 3. The protocol was immunoSEQ multiplex PCR, while the TCRdb copy is restricted to in-frame clones and leaves out a portion. The top ten hold around 6.8% of the sample, which has approximately 250,000 clones, 70% to 90% seen once. This chain connects TRBV4-1 to TRBJ2-1, with 11 nucleotides matching TRBD2. The sequencing sample was made of peripheral blood. This TCR derives from a woman aged 60 to 75 with active or convalescent COVID-19. The CDR3 sequence is CASSQNSGGGQFF. The CDR3 nucleotides are TGCGCCAGCAGCCAAAATAGCGGGGGGGGGCAGTTCTTC.